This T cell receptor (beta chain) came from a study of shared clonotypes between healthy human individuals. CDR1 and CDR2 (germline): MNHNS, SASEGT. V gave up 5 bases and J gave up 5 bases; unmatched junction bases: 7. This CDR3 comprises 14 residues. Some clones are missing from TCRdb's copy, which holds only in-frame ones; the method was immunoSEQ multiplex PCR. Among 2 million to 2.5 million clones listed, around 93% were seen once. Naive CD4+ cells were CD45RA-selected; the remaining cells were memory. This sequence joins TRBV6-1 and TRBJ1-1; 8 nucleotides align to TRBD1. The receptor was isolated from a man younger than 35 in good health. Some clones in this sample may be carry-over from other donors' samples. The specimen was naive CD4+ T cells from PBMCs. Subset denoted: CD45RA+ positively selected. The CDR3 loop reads CASSQQGAETEAFF. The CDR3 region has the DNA TGTGCCAGCAGTCAGCAGGGGGCCGAGACTGAAGCTTTCTTT.